The present entry profiles one T cell receptor beta chain with its context. This record belongs to a study of blood T cell repertoires in COVID-19. Study in general: Samples representing acute and convalescent COVID-19 were sourced from the United States, Italy and Spain.

From germline, CDR1 is SGHAT and CDR2 FQNNGV. The CDR3 loop spans 16 amino acids. V shed 5 bases and J shed 1 base, with 14 bases lying between them. Original processing methods: Estimated nucleated cell counts came from reference gene primer amplification. The table came from immunoSEQ multiplex PCR; TCRdb's copy has only in-frame clones and leaves some out. That table furnishes V, J and clone size, whereas the DNA furnished D and trimming. The sample holds some 420,000 clones, roughly nine tenths seen once. The sequenced sample consisted of PBMCs or T cells enriched from blood (not recorded which). The rearrangement joins TRBV11-2 to TRBJ2-2; a weak D match, TRBD2 (6 bases). The clonotype was recovered from a man aged 25-45 years who had recovered from COVID-19. The CDR3 loop reads CASSARGLKNTGELFF. DNA of the CDR3: TGTGCCAGCAGCGCCCGCGGACTAAAGAACACCGGGGAGCTGTTTTTT.